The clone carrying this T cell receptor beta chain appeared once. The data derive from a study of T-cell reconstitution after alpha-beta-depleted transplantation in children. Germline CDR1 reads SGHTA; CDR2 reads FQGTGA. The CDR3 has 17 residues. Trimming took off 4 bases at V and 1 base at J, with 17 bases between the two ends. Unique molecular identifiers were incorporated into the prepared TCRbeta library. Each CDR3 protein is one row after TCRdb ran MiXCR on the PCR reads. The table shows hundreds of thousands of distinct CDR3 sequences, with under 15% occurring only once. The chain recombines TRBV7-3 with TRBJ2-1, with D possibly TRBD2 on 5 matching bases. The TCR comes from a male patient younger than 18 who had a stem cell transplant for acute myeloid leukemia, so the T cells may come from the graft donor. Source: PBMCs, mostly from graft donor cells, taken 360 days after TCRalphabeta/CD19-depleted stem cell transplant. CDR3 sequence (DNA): TGTGCCAGCAGCTCCCTAGGACTCATGGTATCCTACAATGAGCAGTTCTTC. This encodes CASSSLGLMVSYNEQFF.